These 30 T cell receptor beta chains came from one sample sequenced in a study of OX40 agonist ivuxolimab in advanced cancers. TCRdb's copy holds only in-frame clones and misses some; the assay was immunoSEQ multiplex PCR. The sample records about 68,000 clones, 86% being singletons. This specimen was CD4+ or CD8+ T cells sorted from blood, taken in a trial of the OX40 agonist ivuxolimab. These receptors were collected from an adult with an advanced solid tumor such as melanoma, head and neck, liver or kidney cancer.

This clone was recorded once. This chain links TRBV5-1 with TRBJ1-1; unclear D gene. Trimming took 4 bases from V and 5 from J, leaving 12 bases between them. This CDR3 spans 13 amino acids. CDR1 is SGHRS, CDR2 YFSETQ, per germline. The CDR3 protein is CASSPRERTEAFF. DNA for the CDR3: TGCGCCAGCAGCCCTAGGGAGAGGACTGAAGCTTTCTTT.

The chain uses TRBV19 and TRBJ1-5, with a possible D match to TRBD1 (6 bases). Trimming shortened V by 3 bases and J by 5 bases, and 17 bases separated the two germline ends. The CDR3 sequence is 16 residues long. Germline lookup yields CDR1 LNHDA and CDR2 SQIVND (reference sequence). The CDR3 loop reads CASSIEDRFTYQPQHF. In nucleotides, the CDR3 is TGTGCCAGTAGTATCGAGGACAGATTTACCTATCAGCCCCAGCATTTT.

The rearrangement joins TRBV18 to TRBJ1-1, with TRBD1 as a possible D gene (5 bases). The V gene lost 0 bases and the J gene lost 4 bases, with 12 bases spanning the gap. The CDR3 length is 15 residues. Germline values: CDR1 KGHSH, CDR2 LQKENI. CDR3 amino acids: CASSPPSLGGTEAFF. In DNA form, the CDR3 reads TGTGCCAGCTCACCACCGTCTCTCGGGGGCACTGAAGCTTTCTTT.

This clone was counted between two and nine times. This chain links TRBV5-1 with TRBJ1-4; D unclear. This CDR3 has 14 residues. The germline CDR1 and CDR2 sequences are SGHRS and YFSETQ. V was clipped by 5 bases and J by 8 bases, with 16 bases between them. In DNA, the CDR3 is TGCGCCAGCAGTTATGGGAGTGGTGAGGAAAAACTGTTTTTT. This encodes CASSYGSGEEKLFF.

This chain links TRBV30 with TRBJ2-3, with TRBD2 as a possible D gene (6 bases). This CDR3 is 15 amino acids long. Germline assignment: CDR1 GTSNPN and CDR2 SVGIG (reference sequence). The V end lost 3 bases, the J end lost 1 base, and 14 bases lay between the germline ends. This CDR3 reads CAWRTRWGGTDTQYF. The CDR3 bases are TGTGCCTGGAGAACCAGGTGGGGGGGCACAGATACGCAGTATTTT.

J is TRBJ2-6 and V is TRBV30, with D maybe TRBD1 (5 bases). This CDR3 comprises 18 residues. The V end lost 2 bases, the J end lost 0 bases, and 17 bases lay between the germline ends. Per the germline V gene, CDR1 is GTSNPN and CDR2 is SVGIG (reference sequence). As DNA, the CDR3 is TGTGCCTGGAGTAAATTCTGGGGCAGGAGCTCTGGGGCCAACGTCCTGACTTTC. This sequence encodes CAWSKFWGRSSGANVLTF.

V is TRBV11-1 and J is TRBJ2-1; D unresolved. Trimming cost V 2 bases and J 12 bases, with 23 bases left between them. Looked up from germline, CDR1 is SGHAT and CDR2 is FQDESV (reference sequence). This CDR3 comprises 16 residues. The CDR3 sequence: CASSLINLADSMGQFF. For the CDR3, the DNA is TGTGCCAGCAGCTTAATTAACTTGGCAGATTCAATGGGGCAGTTCTTC.

A single count supports this clone. The genes are TRBV2 and TRBJ2-1; maybe TRBD2 (5 bases). V lost 5 bases and J 10 bases, leaving 15 bases between the germline ends. The germline gives CDR1 SNHLY, CDR2 FYNNEI. The CDR3 is 13 residues long. This CDR3 is CASSTLGELEQFF. DNA for the CDR3: TGTGCCAGCAGTACACTGGGAGAACTAGAGCAGTTCTTC.

The rearrangement joins TRBV27 to TRBJ2-1; no clear D. The V and J ends lost 6 bases and 4 bases respectively, with 19 bases between them. The CDR3 sequence is 16 residues long. Germline lookup yields CDR1 MNHEY and CDR2 SMNVEV (reference sequence). The CDR3 loop reads CASSLGPDGSYNEQFF. CDR3 nucleotides: TGTGCCAGCAGCCTGGGCCCGGATGGCTCGTACAATGAGCAGTTCTTC.

This clone was seen at least ten times. The chain joins TRBV29-1 to TRBJ1-2; D might be TRBD1 (5 bases). The CDR3 length is 11 residues. Looked up from germline, CDR1 is SQVTM and CDR2 is ANQGSEA. Deletions cut 4 bases from V and 10 bases from J, with 13 bases between. The CDR3 loop is CSVGQGVDYTF. CDR3 DNA: TGCAGCGTTGGGCAGGGAGTAGACTACACCTTC.

The chain couples TRBV5-5 to TRBJ2-5; 9 positions match TRBD2. Germline values: CDR1 SGHKS, CDR2 YYEKEE (reference sequence). V shed 0 bases, J shed 9 bases, and the junction held 12 bases outside the gene matches. The CDR3 spans 16 residues. The CDR3 bases are TGTGCCAGCAGCTTGGTTTTAGCGGGGGCCAGGGTGGCCCAGTACTTC. Translated, it gives CASSLVLAGARVAQYF.

The chain recombines TRBV27 with TRBJ1-1; D not resolved. Between the trimmed V and J ends, which lost 5 bases and 7 bases, there was a span of 11 bases. The germline V gene has CDR1 MNHEY and CDR2 SMNVEV (reference sequence). The CDR3 sequence is 12 residues long. In DNA form, the CDR3 reads TGTGCCAGCAGTCACTCTACTCGTGAAGCTTTCTTT. It codes for CASSHSTREAFF.

The gene calls are TRBV27 and TRBJ1-2; 8 nucleotides match TRBD1. This CDR3 is 15 amino acids long. The germline CDR1 and CDR2 sequences are MNHEY and SMNVEV (reference sequence). Trimming took 5 bases from V and 4 from J; bases not matched to a gene: 9. This CDR3 reads CASSRNQGAIYGYTF. The CDR3 DNA follows: TGTGCCAGCAGTAGAAACCAGGGGGCCATCTATGGCTACACCTTC.

The rearrangement uses TRBV2 and TRBJ1-5; tentatively, D is TRBD1 (6 bases). V was pared by 6 bases and J by 4 bases, with 16 bases between. The germline gives CDR1 SNHLY, CDR2 FYNNEI. The CDR3 loop spans 15 amino acids. The chain's CDR3 is CASRPTGRPNQPQHF. The CDR3 DNA reads as TGTGCCAGCAGGCCTACAGGGAGGCCAAATCAGCCCCAGCATTTT.

This clone showed up just once. V usage is TRBV6-6 and J usage is TRBJ2-2; D might be TRBD1 (5 bases). The V end was cut by 2 bases, the J end by 9 bases, with 13 bases between. The CDR3 is made up of 14 amino acids. Per the germline V gene, CDR1 is MNHNY and CDR2 is SVGAGI (reference sequence). The CDR3 reads CASSYQGGSRELFF. DNA of the CDR3: TGTGCCAGCAGTTACCAGGGTGGAAGTAGGGAGCTGTTTTTT.

V is TRBV4-1 and J is TRBJ1-5; no clear D gene. Trimming took off 0 bases at V and 11 bases at J, with 23 bases between the two ends. The CDR3 length is 17 residues. Germline CDR1 is MGHRA and CDR2 is YSYEKL. CDR3 loop: CASSQELNVGLAGSQHF. The CDR3 region has the DNA TGCGCCAGCAGCCAAGAACTAAATGTGGGCCTAGCTGGGTCCCAGCATTTT.

J is TRBJ1-4 and V is TRBV6-5; D is uncertain. V was clipped by 7 bases and J by 7 bases, with 13 bases between them. Germline loops: CDR1 MNHEY, CDR2 SVGAGI. CDR3 length: 13 residues. DNA for the CDR3: TGTGCCAGCACTAGGGCGTTGGGTGAAAAACTGTTTTTT. It specifies CASTRALGEKLFF.

This rearrangement joins TRBV9 to TRBJ1-2; D is undetermined. CDR3 size: 14 residues. The germline V gene has CDR1 SGDLS and CDR2 YYNGEE. Trimming took off 3 bases at V and 8 bases at J, with 17 bases between the two ends. CDR3 loop: CASSAQKGSGGYTF. The CDR3 coding sequence is TGTGCCAGCAGCGCACAGAAGGGTTCTGGAGGCTACACCTTC.

This chain connects TRBV5-6 to TRBJ1-5; D gene ambiguous. The V gene's germline CDR1 is SGHDT and CDR2 YYEEEE. Between the trimmed V and J ends, which lost 0 bases and 0 bases, there was a span of 10 bases. This CDR3 spans 16 amino acids. The CDR3 coding sequence is TGTGCCAGCAGCTTGGCCGGGCGTTATAGCAATCAGCCCCAGCATTTT. Translated, it gives CASSLAGRYSNQPQHF.

The V gene is TRBV6-1, the J gene TRBJ1-1; D gene ambiguous. The germline CDR1 and CDR2 sequences are MNHNS and SASEGT. This CDR3 has 11 amino acids. V gave up 7 bases and J gave up 2 bases, with 5 bases separating them. The DNA for the CDR3 is TGTGCCAGCACTATTAACACTGAAGCTTTCTTT. This sequence encodes CASTINTEAFF.

This chain joins TRBV11-3 and TRBJ2-7; TRBD2 matches 10 bases. Germline CDR1 SGHNT, CDR2 YENEEA. The length of the CDR3 is 15 residues. The J segment lost 0 bases and the V segment lost 5 bases, leaving 4 bases of the junction unmatched. CDR3 in DNA: TGTGCCAGCAGCAGAACTAGCGGGGCCTCCTACGAGCAGTACTTC. The encoded protein is CASSRTSGASYEQYF.

The chain joins TRBV11-3 to TRBJ1-1; D uncertain. Looked up from germline, CDR1 is SGHNT and CDR2 is YENEEA. This CDR3 is 15 amino acids long. Trimming stripped 5 bases from V and 0 bases from J, with 13 bases between. CDR3 DNA sequence: TGTGCCAGCAGCCCCCGACTGAACTTGAACACTGAAGCTTTCTTT. Translated, it gives CASSPRLNLNTEAFF.

The table lists this clone with a few counts. The chain links TRBV9 to TRBJ2-2, with D unresolved. Germline lookup yields CDR1 SGDLS and CDR2 YYNGEE. Trimming pared 0 bases from V and 7 bases from J, leaving 4 bases between. The CDR3 spans 12 residues. In DNA form, the CDR3 reads TGTGCCAGCAGCGTAGCGAACGGGGAGCTGTTTTTT. Amino acids: CASSVANGELFF.

The J gene is TRBJ1-5, the V gene TRBV6-5, with TRBD1 identical over 7 bases. CDR3 size: 13 residues. V lost 6 bases, J lost 4 bases, and 3 bases stayed unmatched. Per germline, CDR1 MNHEY and CDR2 SVGAGI. CDR3 DNA: TGTGCCAGCAGCCGGGACAGAAATCAGCCCCAGCATTTT. Protein: CASSRDRNQPQHF.

The chain links TRBV7-9 to TRBJ2-1; 11 bases match TRBD2. Germline V gives CDR1 SEHNR, CDR2 FQNEAQ (reference sequence). The CDR3 has 17 residues. The ends lost 5 bases at V and 0 bases at J; junction bases unmatched: 6. Written as DNA, the CDR3 is TGTGCCAGCAGCAAAGGGACTAGCGGAAGCTCCTACAATGAGCAGTTCTTC. It is translated as CASSKGTSGSSYNEQFF.

This clone was counted only a few times. The chain combines TRBV29-1 with TRBJ2-3, with 7 nucleotides matching TRBD1. V lost 7 bases to trimming and J lost 5 bases; unmatched junction nucleotides: 9. This CDR3 has 13 residues. Germline V gives CDR1 SQVTM, CDR2 ANQGSEA. In nucleotides, the CDR3 is TGCAGCGCAAAAACAGGGGCCGGAGATACGCAGTATTTT. This gives the protein CSAKTGAGDTQYF.

The V gene is TRBV27, the J gene TRBJ2-1, with no clear D. CDR3 length: 12 amino acids. Germline lookup yields CDR1 MNHEY and CDR2 SMNVEV (reference sequence). The V gene lost 2 bases and the J gene lost 8 bases, with 7 bases spanning the gap. The CDR3, as DNA: TGTGCCAGCAGTTTAGGTGGCCATGAGCAGTTCTTC. This encodes CASSLGGHEQFF.

V gene TRBV14 combines with J gene TRBJ2-7, with D perhaps TRBD1 (7 bases). V was clipped by 4 bases and J by 8 bases, with 18 bases between them. CDR3 length: 14 amino acids. CDR1 is SGHDN, CDR2 FVKESK, per germline. The CDR3 nucleotides read TGTGCCAGCAGCCTCAGGGGGGCTACCCTGAAGCAGTACTTC. Protein: CASSLRGATLKQYF.

The chain joins TRBV10-2 to TRBJ2-4; no reliable D call. The germline V and J ends were trimmed by 6 bases and 0 bases, with 12 bases remaining between them. The CDR3 is 15 residues long. CDR1 and CDR2 from the germline V gene are WSHSY and SAAADI. CDR3 DNA sequence: TGCGCCAGCAGATCCTTTGAAGCAGCCAAAAACATTCAGTACTTC. It codes for CASRSFEAAKNIQYF.

The V call is TRBV27, the J call TRBJ2-7, with D maybe TRBD1 (6 bases). CDR1 MNHEY and CDR2 SMNVEV come from the germline V gene (reference sequence). This CDR3 spans 12 amino acids. Trimming left V 6 bases short and J 3 bases short, with 9 bases between. CDR3 residues: CASSTRGYEQYF. The CDR3 bases are TGTGCCAGCAGCACCAGGGGCTACGAGCAGTACTTC.